The rows below give T cell receptor beta chains drawn from one sample of a study of CD8 T cell repertoires and HIV-1 epitope variants. Profiling relied on immunoSEQ multiplex PCR, and the TCRdb table lists in-frame clones only, not all of them. Of roughly 5,800 clones listed, roughly 70% are singletons. These receptors have no known antigen. Sequencing was carried out using cultured CD8+ T cells derived from PBMCs. These receptors were taken from a male donor with HIV. CDR3s include the opening cysteine and the closing phenylalanine or tryptophan.

>TRBV5-1|TRBJ2-7
CASSLDPDPGYEQYF
>TRBV5-4|TRBJ2-5
CASSLARVGEETQYF
>TRBV6-5|TRBJ2-3
CASSVLAGGTDTQYF
>TRBV6-1|TRBJ2-2
CASSERVGSDTGELFF
>TRBV9|TRBJ2-1
CASSVEASGDYNEQFF
>TRBV5-1|TRBJ1-1
CASSFGWENTEAFF
>TRBV4-1|TRBJ1-2
CASSHPNRDTRSYGYTF
>TRBV11-2|TRBJ1-2
CASSFGQGDVYGYTF
>TRBV19|TRBJ1-1
CASSIDWTGPAAFF
>TRBV29-1|TRBJ2-1
CSVDHWDRYNEQFF
>TRBV27|TRBJ1-1
CASSPILNRGLNTEAFF
>TRBV19|TRBJ1-2
CASSILGTGDVNGYTF
>TRBV7-9|TRBJ1-1
CASSLNGGSNTEAFF
>TRBV5-6|TRBJ2-2
CASSLLGAGTANTGELFF
>TRBV9|TRBJ2-1
CASSPWTSGGREQFF
>TRBV15|TRBJ2-3
CATSSTSGGADTQYF
>TRBV30|TRBJ2-1
CAWSNPWKGEADEQFF
>TRBV19|TRBJ2-5
CASSIRQGSETQYF
>TRBV7-9|TRBJ2-7
CASSSRGQGPYEQYF
>TRBV28|TRBJ2-2
CASSSRTSENTGELFF
>TRBV15|TRBJ2-3
CATSPTRVTDTQYF
>TRBV28|TRBJ2-2
CASRSPGQGLAGELFF
>TRBV9|TRBJ2-5
CASSARPGVSPGETQYF
>TRBV7-9|TRBJ2-7
CASGDGSYEQYF
>TRBV28|TRBJ1-4
CASSLRGHYINSDEKLFF
>TRBV19|TRBJ2-2
CASGWGPGELFF
>TRBV7-6|TRBJ2-3
CASSFSRGTGTLTDTQYF
>TRBV5-1|TRBJ2-3
CASSPGVAGASTDTQYF
>TRBV15|TRBJ1-2
CATSREARDPYGYTF
>TRBV11-3|TRBJ2-3
CASSLPDADTQYF
>TRBV28|TRBJ1-5
CASSVPYNQPQHF
>TRBV2|TRBJ2-7
CASRANYEQYF
>TRBV7-6|.
CASSLAGAGNEQYF
>TRBV9|TRBJ2-2
CASSVGTDTGELFF
>TRBV7-2|TRBJ2-5
CASSLATGLGQETQYF
>TRBV6-5|TRBJ2-7
CASSLGKAAYDEQYF
>TRBV25-1|TRBJ1-3
CASSEYRTGEVSGNTIYF
>TRBV6-5|TRBJ1-5
CASSLDRTMNQPQHF
>TRBV5-6|TRBJ2-7
CASSWRLAGAYEQYF
>TRBV7-9|TRBJ1-1
CASGPNTAGPNTEAFF
>TRBV7-2|TRBJ1-4
CASSLGPFNEKLFF
>TRBV11-1|.
CASSPNPGRAYEQYF
>TRBV9|TRBJ2-3
CASSVGDGAGDTQYF
>TRBV15|TRBJ1-4
CATSRGAADNEKLFF
>TRBV11-3|TRBJ2-1
CASSLDRSGSSYNEQFF